A selection of T cell receptor beta chains follows, all from one sample in a study of blood T cell repertoires in COVID-19. Sequencing was performed with immunoSEQ multiplex PCR; in TCRdb, only in-frame clones are kept and a portion is missing. The data show 350,000 to 500,000 clones, about 90% seen once. The sample consisted of peripheral blood. These receptors were taken from a man younger than 30 with COVID-19, enrolled during active disease. The CDR3 runs from the conserved cysteine through the conserved F or W. A D gene is named only where the DNA matches it firmly. Not every row has a clone size; where given, it reads once, few, many or a size class.

size	D	V	J	DNA	CDR3
-	-	TRBV4-1	TRBJ2-2	TGCGCCAGCAGCCTCCCTAGCACCGGGGAGCTGTTTTTT	CASSLPSTGELFF
-	-	TRBV7-8	TRBJ2-1	TGTGCCAGCAGCCCAGGGGTGAGGGGGCAGTTCTTC	CASSPGVRGQFF
-	-	TRBV7-8	TRBJ1-6	TGTGCCAGCAGCTACCGGGAGCCGAATTCACCCCTCCACTTT	CASSYREPNSPLHF
-	TRBD1	TRBV4-1	TRBJ2-6	TGCGCCAGCAGCCATGGACAGGGTGGCTCTGGGGCCAACGTCCTGACTTTC	CASSHGQGGSGANVLTF
-	TRBD2	TRBV10-1	TRBJ2-1	TGCGCCAGCAGTGAGTCAAAACGGGGGGGATCCTACAATGAGCAGTTCTTC	CASSESKRGGSYNEQFF
-	TRBD2	TRBV3-1/TRBV3-2	TRBJ2-5	TGTGCCAGCAAGAGGCGGGAGAACATGCAAGAGACCCAGTACTTC	CASKRRENMQETQYF
-	TRBD1	TRBV19	TRBJ2-7	TGTGCCAGTAGTGCCGCGACAGGGGGCTACGAGCAGTACTTC	CASSAATGGYEQYF
-	-	TRBV7-9	TRBJ2-4	TGTGCCAGCAGCTTGGATACGGGGTTTTTAAACATTCAGTACTTC	CASSLDTGFLNIQYF
-	TRBD2	TRBV6-4	TRBJ2-7	TGTGCCAGCAGTGTAAGTGCGGGAGTCGAGCAGTACTTC	CASSVSAGVEQYF
-	-	TRBV7-8	TRBJ1-6	TGTGCCAGCAGCTTAATGTCAGGGGAGGGTTCACCCCTCCACTTT	CASSLMSGEGSPLHF
few	-	TRBV6-6	TRBJ1-5	TGTGCCAGCAGTTACTGGGGCCAAGGGGAACGGCCCCAGCATTTT	CASSYWGQGERPQHF
-	TRBD2	TRBV5-1	TRBJ2-5	TGCGCCAGCAGCTTGTCGGGGGGAGCTCAAGAGACCCAGTACTTC	CASSLSGGAQETQYF
-	-	TRBV9	TRBJ1-5	TGTGCCAGCAGCGTAGGGCCGGGGACAAATCAGCCCCAGCATTTT	CASSVGPGTNQPQHF
-	TRBD1	TRBV4-1	TRBJ2-7	TGCGCCAGCAGCCCATACCGGGACAGGGGCGACGAGCAGTACTTC	CASSPYRDRGDEQYF
-	-	TRBV29-1	TRBJ2-1	TGCAGCGCCCAAGACTCGCCTGGAGGGAATGAGCAGTTCTTC	CSAQDSPGGNEQFF
-	TRBD1	TRBV6-1	TRBJ2-7	TGTGCCAGCAGTGAAGCGGGGACAGGGAACGAGCAGTACTTC	CASSEAGTGNEQYF
-	-	TRBV5-4	TRBJ2-1	TGTGCCAGCAGCCTTACGAGCGTATCCTACAATGAGCAGTTCTTC	CASSLTSVSYNEQFF
-	-	TRBV30	TRBJ1-5	TGTGCCTGTAAATTAGGGGGAAATCAGCCCCAGCATTTT	CACKLGGNQPQHF
-	-	TRBV7-9	TRBJ2-3	TGTGCCAGCAGCTCGGACGGACTCGACGGGGGCACAGATACGCAGTATTTT	CASSSDGLDGGTDTQYF
-	-	TRBV7-9	TRBJ1-6	TGTGCCAGCAGTTACGACAGAAAATCACCCCTCCACTTT	CASSYDRKSPLHF
-	-	TRBV12-3/TRBV12-4	TRBJ2-1	TGTGCCAGCAAGGAGGGCACTCTTAATGAGCAGTTCTTC	CASKEGTLNEQFF
-	TRBD2	TRBV7-3	TRBJ2-5	TGTGCCAGCAGCATGGGACTAGCAAGTACAGAGACCCAGTACTTC	CASSMGLASTETQYF
-	-	TRBV6-5	TRBJ2-4	TGTGCCAGCAGTTACTCGGGGCGGGGGCTGAACATTCAGTACTTC	CASSYSGRGLNIQYF
-	TRBD1	TRBV3-1/TRBV3-2	TRBJ1-5	TGTGCCAGCAGCCAACTTCCCGGACAGGGGGCCCAGCCCCAGCATTTT	CASSQLPGQGAQPQHF
-	TRBD2	TRBV5-4	TRBJ2-5	TGTGCCAGCAGCTCATATGGACTAGTTCGTGAGACCCAGTACTTC	CASSSYGLVRETQYF
-	-	TRBV7-8	TRBJ2-1	TGTGCCAGCAGCCAAGGCCTTCCTAGCTCCTACAATGAGCAGTTCTTC	CASSQGLPSSYNEQFF
once	-	TRBV24-1	TRBJ2-2	TGTGCCACCAGTGATCCCTTTAGGGGGACCGGGGAGCTGTTTTTT	CATSDPFRGTGELFF
-	-	TRBV12-3/TRBV12-4	TRBJ2-7	TGTGCCAGCAGTTTCTCCCACGAGCAGTACTTC	CASSFSHEQYF
-	-	TRBV15	TRBJ2-4	TGTGCCACCAGCAGAGATTTGGCAGATGGAAACATTCAGTACTTC	CATSRDLADGNIQYF
-	-	TRBV20-1	TRBJ2-7	TGCAGTGCCCCTCAGGGCTACGAGCAGTACTTC	CSAPQGYEQYF
-	TRBD1	TRBV6-4	TRBJ1-2	TGTGCCAGCAGGGATGACAGGGCCCATGGCTACACCTTC	CASRDDRAHGYTF
-	-	TRBV5-4	TRBJ2-1	TGTGCCAGCAGCCCGACTCTGAGCTCCTACAATGAGCAGTTCTTC	CASSPTLSSYNEQFF
-	TRBD1	TRBV4-1	TRBJ1-1	TGCGCCAGCAGCCCTGGACAGGGGAACACTGAAGCTTTCTTT	CASSPGQGNTEAFF
once	-	TRBV7-9	TRBJ2-3	TGTGCCAGCAGCTTAGCGTCGGGAGTAGGCACAGATACGCAGTATTTT	CASSLASGVGTDTQYF
-	TRBD1	TRBV5-8	TRBJ1-5	TGTGCCAGCAGCTTGCCACGACGCGGACAGGGACAAAATCAGCCCCAGCATTTT	CASSLPRRGQGQNQPQHF